A selection of T cell receptor beta chains follows, all from one sample in a study of shared clonotypes between healthy human individuals. The data were produced by immunoSEQ multiplex PCR, yet TCRdb's version contains in-frame clones alone and is incomplete. The sample carries around 1,100,000 clones, about 80% recorded once. The sample comprised memory CD4+ T cells from PBMCs. Receptors were obtained from a man younger than 30 in good health. Some clones in this sample may be carry-over from other donors' samples. Both conserved end residues are part of each CDR3. The D gene is left open where the match is weak. Clone size is stated in some rows and not others, as once, few, many or a class when expanded.

d_call clone_size j_call v_call cdr3_nt cdr3_aa
NA few TRBJ1-3 TRBV5-4 TGTGCCAGCAGCTTTGCGGGGGGCAGAAACACCATATATTTT CASSFAGGRNTIYF
NA NA TRBJ2-1 TRBV27 TGTGCCAGCAGTCCCATCGACAGAGCGAGCTCCTACAATGAGCAGTTCTTC CASSPIDRASSYNEQFF
NA NA TRBJ2-3 TRBV29-1 TGCAGCTGGGGGCAGGGAGGCACAGATACGCAGTATTTT CSWGQGGTDTQYF
NA NA TRBJ2-5 TRBV30 TGTGCCTGGGGTAGGGGCGGCCAAGAGACCCAGTACTTC CAWGRGGQETQYF
NA few TRBJ1-1 TRBV27 TGTGCCAGCAGTTTTTTGGGGGCAGTTAAAGCTTTCTTT CASSFLGAVKAFF
NA NA TRBJ1-2 TRBV19 TGTGCCAGTAGTATACTCGATGGCTACACCTTC CASSILDGYTF
NA NA TRBJ2-7 TRBV28 TGTGCCAGCAGCCCGGATTTCTACGAGCAGTACTTC CASSPDFYEQYF
NA NA TRBJ2-2 TRBV2 TGTGCCAGCAGTAAGATGGCCGGGGAGCTGTTTTTT CASSKMAGELFF
TRBD1 NA TRBJ1-3 TRBV18 TGTGCCAGCTCACCACTGGGACAGGGGACCTCTGGAAACACCATATATTTT CASSPLGQGTSGNTIYF
NA few TRBJ2-7 TRBV5-1 TGCGCCAGCAGCTTGCAAGGGCCCTACGAGCAGTACTTC CASSLQGPYEQYF
NA NA TRBJ2-5 TRBV27 TGTGCCAGCAGTTCGGGACTCACTGGGACCCAGTACTTC CASSSGLTGTQYF
NA NA TRBJ1-2 TRBV28 TGTGCCAGCATGGACACCGGATATGGCTACACCTTC CASMDTGYGYTF
TRBD1 NA TRBJ1-5 TRBV7-9 TGTGCCAGCAGCCCGGAGGACAGGGACCAGCCCCAGCATTTT CASSPEDRDQPQHF
TRBD2 NA TRBJ2-1 TRBV11-2 TGTGCCAGCAGCCTTCAGCGGGGCCGTTACAATGAGCAGTTCTTC CASSLQRGRYNEQFF
NA few TRBJ1-5 TRBV7-2 TGTGCCAGCAGCTTAGCTGGCGGAGCGGGGCCCCAGCATTTT CASSLAGGAGPQHF
NA NA TRBJ2-1 TRBV5-1 TGCGCCAGCAGCTTAGGGACAATTAGTTATGAGCAGTTCTTC CASSLGTISYEQFF
NA many TRBJ1-1 TRBV11-2 TGTGCCAGCAGCTTATCCCAGGGGACTGAAGCTTTCTTT CASSLSQGTEAFF
NA NA TRBJ1-4 TRBV18 TGTGCCAGCTCACCCGAGGGGATGGATGAAAAACTGTTTTTT CASSPEGMDEKLFF
TRBD1 NA TRBJ2-6 TRBV7-9 TGTGCCAGCATTTTGACAGGGTCCCCCTCTGGGGCCAACGTCCTGACTTTC CASILTGSPSGANVLTF
NA few TRBJ2-5 TRBV28 TGTGCCAGCAGCAGGCGGGAGACCCAGTACTTC CASSRRETQYF
TRBD2 NA TRBJ2-1 TRBV5-1 TGCGCCAGCAGCCTGTTGGCTAGCGGCCCTGAGCAGTTCTTC CASSLLASGPEQFF
NA NA TRBJ2-1 TRBV7-9 TGTGCCAGCAGCTTAGAGGGGGATTACAATGAGCAGTTCTTC CASSLEGDYNEQFF
TRBD1 NA TRBJ1-1 TRBV19 TGTGCCAGTAGCGACAGGGGGCGGTTGAACACTGAAGCTTTCTTT CASSDRGRLNTEAFF
NA few TRBJ1-2 TRBV5-1 TGCGCCAGCAGCCCCGACACTGGAAGCTATGGCTACACCTTC CASSPDTGSYGYTF
TRBD1 NA TRBJ1-1 TRBV29-1 TGCAGCGGGGAGGGACAGGGGCACACTGAAGCTTTCTTT CSGEGQGHTEAFF
NA NA TRBJ2-5 TRBV5-6 TGTGCCAGCAGCTTGTGGGGCTCTCCCTCAGCAAACCTCGAGACCCAGTACTTC CASSLWGSPSANLETQYF
TRBD1 NA TRBJ2-7 TRBV28 TGTGCCAGCAGTACCCCCGGGACAGCGTATTACGAGCAGTACTTC CASSTPGTAYYEQYF
NA NA TRBJ1-1 TRBV2 TGTGCCAGCATCAGTTTTACTGAAGCTTTCTTT CASISFTEAFF
TRBD1 NA TRBJ2-1 TRBV6-4 TGTGCCAGCAGTGTGGTTGAGACAGGGTTCTCTGAGCAGTTCTTC CASSVVETGFSEQFF
TRBD1 NA TRBJ2-5 TRBV12-5 TGTGCTAGTGGTTTGGGGACAGGGGGCATCCAAGAGACCCAGTACTTC CASGLGTGGIQETQYF
TRBD2 NA TRBJ2-7 TRBV7-9 TGTGCCAGCAGCTTAGGGGGGAGCGGGACCTCCTACGAGCAGTACTTC CASSLGGSGTSYEQYF
NA few TRBJ1-5 TRBV4-1 TGCGCCAGCAGCCAAGAGGTGGGAGATCAGCCCCAGCATTTT CASSQEVGDQPQHF
NA few TRBJ1-2 TRBV5-1 TGCGCCAGCAGCTTGCGGGAGGGAGCTAACTATGGCTACACCTTC CASSLREGANYGYTF
TRBD1 NA TRBJ1-3 TRBV30 TGTGCCTGGATCCGACAGGGCTCTGGAAACACCATATATTTT CAWIRQGSGNTIYF
NA NA TRBJ2-5 TRBV28 TGTGCCAGCAGGACCGGGGCGGCCCAAGAGACCCAGTACTTC CASRTGAAQETQYF
NA once TRBJ2-7 TRBV30 TGTGCCTGGAGTGTACGAGTCACCCCTACTTACCCAAACTACGAGCAGTACTTC CAWSVRVTPTYPNYEQYF
TRBD1 NA TRBJ1-5 TRBV6-1 TGTGCCACCTACGGGACAGCCAATCAGCCCCAGCATTTT CATYGTANQPQHF
TRBD1 NA TRBJ2-7 TRBV5-4 TGTGCCAGCAGCTTGGCCCCGGGACAGGGGGCGGGAGAGCAGTACTTC CASSLAPGQGAGEQYF
NA once TRBJ2-3 TRBV29-1 TGCAGCGTCAGACTAGGGTGGTCCACAGATACGCAGTATTTT CSVRLGWSTDTQYF
NA once TRBJ2-5 TRBV30 TGTGCCTGGAGCCGGGGCCCGCAGGGTGGGGCCCAGTACTTC CAWSRGPQGGAQYF
TRBD1 NA TRBJ1-1 TRBV6-5 TGTGCCAGCAGCCGACAGGGCTTTACTTTGGAAGCTTTCTTT CASSRQGFTLEAFF
NA few TRBJ2-7 TRBV28 TGTGCCACCCGACCCCCGACAATTACCTACGAGCAGTACTTC CATRPPTITYEQYF
TRBD2 few TRBJ2-7 TRBV30 TGTGCCTGGAGCAAAACCGGGACTAGCGGGAGAAAGGGGCTCGAGCAGTACTTC CAWSKTGTSGRKGLEQYF
TRBD1 NA TRBJ2-7 TRBV7-2 TGTGCCAGCAGCTCGACAGGGGGGCGCTCCTACGAGCAGTACTTC CASSSTGGRSYEQYF
NA NA TRBJ2-5 TRBV2 TGTGCCAGCAGAACTAGGTTGTTAAAGACCCAGTACTTC CASRTRLLKTQYF
NA NA TRBJ1-1 TRBV7-9 TGTGCCAGCAGCTTTTACGCTGGTGAAGCTTTCTTT CASSFYAGEAFF
NA NA TRBJ2-1 TRBV4-1 TGCGCCAGCAGCCAGCCTACACAGAACAATGAGCAGTTCTTC CASSQPTQNNEQFF
NA NA TRBJ1-2 TRBV5-6 TGTGCCAGCAGCTTGGCCTTGGAGGAGTATAGCGGCTACACCTTC CASSLALEEYSGYTF
TRBD1 few TRBJ1-1 TRBV19 TGTGCCAGACCCCGGGACAGGGTGTTGGACACTGAAGCTTTCTTT CARPRDRVLDTEAFF
NA few TRBJ2-4 TRBV7-9 TGTGCCAGCACCAATATCCTAGCCAAAAACATTCAGTACTTC CASTNILAKNIQYF
TRBD1 NA TRBJ1-2 TRBV15 TGTGCCACCAGCAGAGATTTGGGCAGGGGGGCCCAGGGAGACTATGGCTACACCTTC CATSRDLGRGAQGDYGYTF
NA few TRBJ1-5 TRBV27 TGTGCCAGCAGTCCCAGAGGGGCGGAAAATCAGCCCCAGCATTTT CASSPRGAENQPQHF
NA NA TRBJ2-3 TRBV28 TGTGCCAGCGGGGGAGGCATAAGCACAGATACGCAGTATTTT CASGGGISTDTQYF
NA NA TRBJ2-1 TRBV7-8 TGTGCCAGCAGCTTAGCTACCGGGGACCATGAGCAGTTCTTC CASSLATGDHEQFF